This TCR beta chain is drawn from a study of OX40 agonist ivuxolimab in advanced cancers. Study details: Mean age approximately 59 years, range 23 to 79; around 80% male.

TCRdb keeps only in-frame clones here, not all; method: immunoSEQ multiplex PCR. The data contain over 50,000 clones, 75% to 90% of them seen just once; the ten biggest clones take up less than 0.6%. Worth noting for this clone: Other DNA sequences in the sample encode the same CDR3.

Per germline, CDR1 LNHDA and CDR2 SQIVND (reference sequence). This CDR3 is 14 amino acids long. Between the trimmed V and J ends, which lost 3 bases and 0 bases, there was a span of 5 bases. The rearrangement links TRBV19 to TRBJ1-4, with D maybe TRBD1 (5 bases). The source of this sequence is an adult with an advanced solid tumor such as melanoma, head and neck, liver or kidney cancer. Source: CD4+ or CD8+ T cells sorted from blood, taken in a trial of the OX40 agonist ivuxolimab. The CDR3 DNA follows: TGTGCCAGTAGTATGGGGGCAACTAATGAAAAACTGTTTTTT. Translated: CASSMGATNEKLFF.